The source of this T cell receptor beta chain is a study of control samples from healthy donors and cancer patients. Trimming stripped 0 bases from V and 9 bases from J, with 15 bases between. The CDR3 covers 14 residues. CDR1 is MNHEY and CDR2 is SVGAGI in the germline V gene. Sequenced by immunoSEQ multiplex PCR; TCRdb stores in-frame clones only, minus some. The table lists over 75,000 clones, about 82% of them singletons. Of note for this clone: The identical CDR3 is also encoded by other nucleotide sequences in the sample.

Sequenced sample: blood. V usage is TRBV6-5 and J usage is TRBJ2-7, with D possibly called TRBD1 or TRBD2 (5 bases each). This TCR came from a man aged 25-40 years in good health. CDR3 nucleotide sequence: TGTGCCAGCAGTTACTCACGGGGCCTAAGGACGCAGTACTTC. Encoded protein: CASSYSRGLRTQYF.